The TCR beta chain described here comes from a study of T-cell memory formation after mild COVID-19. Via MiXCR, TCRdb re-called the 5' RACE reads, giving one row per CDR3 protein. The sample carries hundreds of thousands of distinct CDR3 sequences, roughly 19% recorded once. This CDR3 has 14 residues. V dropped 5 bases and J dropped 4; count of bases not matched to a gene: 7. General study findings and limits: Clones shrinking between day 15 and 85 showed a balanced CD4/CD8 split, and those that grew later tilted toward CD4+.

Turning to this clonotype: Its antigen is unknown.

The rearrangement uses TRBV12-3 or TRBV12-4 and TRBJ2-5, with 7 bases fitting TRBD2. The source is a young man who had mild COVID-19 (a few samples of this study predate the infection). Cell type and time point are not known. The sample consisted of PBMCs or a T cell subset sorted from them (not recorded which). The CDR3 region has the DNA TGTGCCAGCAGTAGCCGAGGCGGGGGAGAGACCCAGTACTTC. Protein: CASSSRGGGETQYF.